This is a list of T cell receptor beta chains from one sample in a study of response to subunit inactivated influenza vaccine. TCRdb passed the RT-PCR reads through MiXCR, listing each CDR3 protein once. The sample lists hundreds of thousands of distinct CDR3 sequences; 11% were seen once. This same sample was also part of a study on T cells expressing NK-cell markers.

The material was PBMCs from blood, obtained on the day of vaccination. The receptors stem from a man in his fifties or sixties who received an inactivated influenza vaccine. The CDR3 runs from the conserved cysteine through the conserved F or W. A D gene is named only where the DNA matches it firmly. Part of the rows lack a size; the others show once, few, many or a class for expanded clones.

V: TRBV12-3/TRBV12-4
size: many
D: NA
J: TRBJ2-2
DNA: TGTGCCAGCAGCTGGGCGGTCGGGGAGCTGTTTTTT
CDR3: CASSWAVGELFF

V: TRBV4-2
size: few
D: NA
J: TRBJ1-1
DNA: TGTGCCAGCAGCCCCCGGACAGCCCAGAACACTGAAGCTTTCTTT
CDR3: CASSPRTAQNTEAFF

V: TRBV7-8
size: NA
D: TRBD2
J: TRBJ2-1
DNA: TGTGCCAGCAGCCCCGGGAGGACTAGCGGTTACAATGAGCAGTTCTTC
CDR3: CASSPGRTSGYNEQFF

V: TRBV6-1
size: few
D: NA
J: TRBJ1-2
DNA: TGTGCCAGCAAAAGGGTGGGCAACTATGGCTACACCTTC
CDR3: CASKRVGNYGYTF

V: TRBV6-1
size: NA
D: TRBD1
J: TRBJ1-5
DNA: TGTGCCAGCAGCTTGGACAGGGCGAGGAATCAGCCCCAGCATTTT
CDR3: CASSLDRARNQPQHF

V: TRBV11-2
size: few
D: TRBD2
J: TRBJ2-3
DNA: TGTGCCAGCAGCCCTAACCCGACGGGACTAGCGGACATCACAGATACGCAGTATTTT
CDR3: CASSPNPTGLADITDTQYF

V: TRBV7-2
size: NA
D: NA
J: TRBJ2-1
DNA: TGTGCCAGCAGCTTACAATTCGGGAGCTCCTACAATGAGCAGTTCTTC
CDR3: CASSLQFGSSYNEQFF

V: TRBV6-5
size: few
D: NA
J: TRBJ2-7
DNA: TGTGCCAGCAGTTACTCACAGGGCATCCAGTACTTC
CDR3: CASSYSQGIQYF

V: TRBV18
size: few
D: NA
J: TRBJ2-1
DNA: TGTGCCAGCTCACCACCGCAGGGATCGTACTACAATGAGCAGTTCTTC
CDR3: CASSPPQGSYYNEQFF

V: TRBV27
size: many
D: TRBD1
J: TRBJ1-2
DNA: TGTGCCAGCAGTCCCACAGGGGGCGGGGGCAGAGCTGGCTACACCTTC
CDR3: CASSPTGGGGRAGYTF

V: TRBV28
size: NA
D: TRBD2
J: TRBJ2-3
DNA: TGTGCCAGCAGACAGACTAGCTGGTCCACAGATACGCAGTATTTT
CDR3: CASRQTSWSTDTQYF